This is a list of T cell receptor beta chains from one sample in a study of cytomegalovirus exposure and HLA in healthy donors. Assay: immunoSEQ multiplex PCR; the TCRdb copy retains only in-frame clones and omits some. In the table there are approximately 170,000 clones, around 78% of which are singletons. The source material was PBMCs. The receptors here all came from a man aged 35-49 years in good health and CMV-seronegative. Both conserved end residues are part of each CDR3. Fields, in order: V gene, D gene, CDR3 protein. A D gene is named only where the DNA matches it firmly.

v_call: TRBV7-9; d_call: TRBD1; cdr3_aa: CASSSHPDRAGELFF
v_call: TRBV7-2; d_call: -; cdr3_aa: CASSLDPTSPNTGELFF
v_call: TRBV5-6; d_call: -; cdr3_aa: CASSLGVGAGSPQYF
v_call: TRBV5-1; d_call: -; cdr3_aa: CASSSARGGGNDEQFF
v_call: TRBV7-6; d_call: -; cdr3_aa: CASRKTGQETQYF
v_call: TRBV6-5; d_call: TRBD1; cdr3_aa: CASSPWTGEGGELFF
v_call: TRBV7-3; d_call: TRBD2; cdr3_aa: CASSPGTMDTQYF
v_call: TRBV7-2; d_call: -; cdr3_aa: CASSLGVLNYEQYF
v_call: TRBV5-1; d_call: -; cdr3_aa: CASRGTFQETQYF
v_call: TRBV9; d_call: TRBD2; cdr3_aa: CASSPTQGLAYSTDTQYF
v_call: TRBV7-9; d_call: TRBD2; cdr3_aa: CSSSLERGVPYSYEQYF
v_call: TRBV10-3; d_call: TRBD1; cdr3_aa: CAIRSGTGNSQYF
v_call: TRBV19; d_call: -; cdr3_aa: CASSYPRQAHYGYTF
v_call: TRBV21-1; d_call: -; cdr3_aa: CASSIGQRDPGNEQFF
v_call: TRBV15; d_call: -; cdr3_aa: CATMVRGNEQFF
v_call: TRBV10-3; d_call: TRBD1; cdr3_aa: CAISDARQGADQPQHF
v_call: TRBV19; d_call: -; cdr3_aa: CASSIVGSGDQPQHF
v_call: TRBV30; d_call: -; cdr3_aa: CAWSEDGRGGGYTF
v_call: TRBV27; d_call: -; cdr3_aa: CASSLGLNTGELFF
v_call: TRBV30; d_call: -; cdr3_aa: CAWTEVPRNTEAFF
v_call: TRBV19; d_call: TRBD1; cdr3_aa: CASSIGRGQGFSNEQFF
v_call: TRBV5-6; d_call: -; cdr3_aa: CASSLRLLETQYF